This TCR beta chain comes out of a study of blood T cell repertoires in COVID-19. The germline V gene has CDR1 MNHEY and CDR2 SVGEGT. The CDR3 totals 17 residues. V dropped 4 bases and J dropped 4 bases, with 23 bases sitting between them. Profiling relied on immunoSEQ multiplex PCR, and the TCRdb table lists in-frame clones only, not all of them. The sample carries under 65,000 clones, 82% recorded once. The TCR originated in a woman aged 55 to 70 with acute or convalescent COVID-19. The chain joins TRBV6-2 or TRBV6-3 to TRBJ2-7, with D possibly being TRBD1 (6 bases). The sequenced sample was peripheral blood. For the CDR3, the DNA is TGTGCCAGCAGTTCTCCTCGGGACACTCATACCCCTTACGAGCAGTACTTC. Protein: CASSSPRDTHTPYEQYF.